This TCR beta chain emerged from a study of cytomegalovirus exposure and HLA in healthy donors. The PCR contained 60 Vbeta and 13 Jbeta primers. Assay used: immunoSEQ multiplex PCR; TCRdb lists only in-frame clones, some missing. The table has approximately 150,000 clones, about 73% seen once; the top ten hold around 13%. V lost 4 bases to trimming and J lost 7 bases; unmatched junction nucleotides: 12. Germline CDR1 reads MNHNS; CDR2 reads SASEGT. This CDR3 spans 17 amino acids. This chain joins TRBV6-1 and TRBJ2-2; TRBD2 matches at 10 bases. The sequence was obtained from a woman in her forties or fifties in good health and CMV-seropositive. The sample was PBMCs. The CDR3 reads CASSVRSGGAGSGELFF. As DNA, the CDR3 is TGTGCCAGCAGTGTGAGGAGCGGGGGGGCCGGTAGCGGGGAGCTGTTTTTT.